This is a list of T cell receptor beta chains from one sample in a study of blood T cell repertoires in COVID-19. TCRdb's table, derived via immunoSEQ multiplex PCR, lists solely in-frame clones and lacks some. The sample contains under 450,000 clones, roughly nine tenths of which appear only once. The sequencing input was PBMCs or T cells enriched from blood (not recorded which). The receptor source for this set is a woman aged 25 to 39 who had recovered from COVID-19. Each CDR3 is given with its conserved first and last residue. D genes are given only for firm matches. The listing skips clone size in some rows; elsewhere it reads once, few, many or a size class.

size	D	J	V	DNA	CDR3
.	TRBD2	TRBJ2-2	TRBV13	TGTGCCAGCAGCCCCGGACTAGCGGGAAGGACCGGGGAGCTGTTTTTT	CASSPGLAGRTGELFF
.	TRBD2	TRBJ2-3	TRBV9	TGTGCCAGCAGCACTAGAGGTGGCGGGAGGGCCGAAGATACGCAGTATTTT	CASSTRGGGRAEDTQYF
few	.	TRBJ1-4	TRBV5-1	TGCGCCAGCAAAGAGACAGGTTCTGAAAAACTGTTTTTT	CASKETGSEKLFF
.	.	TRBJ1-2	TRBV18	TGTGCCAGCTCACCCGACAGTAACTATGGCTACACCTTC	CASSPDSNYGYTF
.	.	TRBJ2-5	TRBV28	TGTGCCAGCAGTTTGTCCTCTGGGAGCCGGGGGAAGACCCAGTACTTC	CASSLSSGSRGKTQYF
.	TRBD2	TRBJ2-1	TRBV2	TGTGCCAGCAGTCCCGAAGCGGGAGGGGGAGAAGAGCAGTTCTTC	CASSPEAGGGEEQFF
.	.	TRBJ1-6	TRBV19	TGTGCCAGTAGTATAGGAGGCCTTAATTCACCCCTCCACTTT	CASSIGGLNSPLHF
.	TRBD2	TRBJ2-3	TRBV7-2	TGTGCCAGCAGCTTAGGGGCTAGCGGGGGTCTGGATACGCAGTATTTT	CASSLGASGGLDTQYF
.	.	TRBJ1-2	TRBV29-1	TGCAGCGTTGAAAGAGGGCTTGGCTACACCTTC	CSVERGLGYTF
.	.	TRBJ1-2	TRBV19	TGTGCCAGTACCCCCCTGGGACACCGAGAGGGTGGCTACACCTTC	CASTPLGHREGGYTF
.	TRBD1	TRBJ1-1	TRBV6-5	TGTGCCAGCAGTTGGACAGGGATGAACACTGAAGCTTTCTTT	CASSWTGMNTEAFF
few	TRBD1	TRBJ2-2	TRBV7-6	TGTGCCAGCAGCGGGACAGACACCGGGGAGCTGTTTTTT	CASSGTDTGELFF
.	.	TRBJ2-7	TRBV27	TGTGCCAGCAGTTCCCGATCAACCCAGACATCGATCGAGCAGTACTTC	CASSSRSTQTSIEQYF
.	TRBD1	TRBJ1-4	TRBV6-6	TGTGCCAGCAAATCAGGGGGCAGTGCTGAAAAACTGTTTTTT	CASKSGGSAEKLFF
.	.	TRBJ1-5	TRBV27	TGTGCCAGCAGTTTATCTGCGGGGGGATTACAGCCCCAGCATTTT	CASSLSAGGLQPQHF
.	.	TRBJ2-1	TRBV7-6	TGTGCCAGCAGCTTAGTGCGGCGCTCCTCCAATGAGCAGTTCTTC	CASSLVRRSSNEQFF
.	.	TRBJ1-5	TRBV2	TGTGCCAGCAGTGGAGGAAGGGGCGGTCAGCCCCAGCATTTT	CASSGGRGGQPQHF
.	TRBD2	TRBJ2-1	TRBV7-9	TGTGCCAGCAGTTACTACGAGGGAGGGCCGCTCAATGAGCAGTTCTTC	CASSYYEGGPLNEQFF
.	TRBD2	TRBJ2-1	TRBV28	TGTGCCAGCAGTCGACTAGCGGGAGCCCCTGGGAATGAGCAGTTCTTC	CASSRLAGAPGNEQFF
once	TRBD2	TRBJ2-1	TRBV7-9	TGTGCCAGCAGGAAAGGGGCGGGGGAGACTAATGAGCAGTTCTTC	CASRKGAGETNEQFF
.	.	TRBJ2-3	TRBV12-3/TRBV12-4	TGTGCCAGCAGTTTTGGAGGTTTAGATACGCAGTATTTT	CASSFGGLDTQYF
.	TRBD2	TRBJ2-3	TRBV28	TGTGCCAGCAGTCCCCTGCGGGGGGCCCTCACAGATACGCAGTATTTT	CASSPLRGALTDTQYF
once	.	TRBJ1-5	TRBV5-1	TGCGCCAGCAGCCCCACTGCGGGGAGCAATCAGCCCCAGCATTTT	CASSPTAGSNQPQHF
.	.	TRBJ2-7	TRBV28	TGTGCCAGCAGTTTGCGAACCTACGAGCAGTACTTC	CASSLRTYEQYF
.	.	TRBJ2-1	TRBV12-3/TRBV12-4	TGTGCCAGCAGTTGGGGCAGGACCAATGAGCAGTTCTTC	CASSWGRTNEQFF
.	.	TRBJ1-2	TRBV30	TGTGCCTGGAGTACCCACTACCCGACAGAATCGTATGGCTACACCTTC	CAWSTHYPTESYGYTF
.	.	TRBJ1-3	TRBV7-3	TGTGCCAGCAGCTTATCTCCCCACAGCTACTCTGGAAACACCATATATTTT	CASSLSPHSYSGNTIYF
few	TRBD1	TRBJ1-1	TRBV7-2	TGTGCCAGCAGCACCCGGACAGGGGGCTTAACGTACACTGAAGCTTTCTTT	CASSTRTGGLTYTEAFF
.	TRBD2	TRBJ2-3	TRBV2	TGTGCCAGCAAAGGGGATCCGCGGGAGAGCCTAGGACTAGCGGGCGACACGGATTTT	CASKGDPRESLGLAGDTDF
.	.	TRBJ2-7	TRBV11-2	TGTGCCAGCAGCTTATACTCCTACGAGCAGTACTTC	CASSLYSYEQYF
.	TRBD1	TRBJ1-1	TRBV28	TGTGCCAGCAGTCCCGGGACAGGGTACTCTGAAGCTTTCTTT	CASSPGTGYSEAFF
.	TRBD1	TRBJ2-7	TRBV9	TGTGCCAGCGGCCGGGACAGTCGACGTGAGCAGTACTTC	CASGRDSRREQYF
once	.	TRBJ1-2	TRBV6-2/TRBV6-3	TGTGCCAGCAGTTACTCTGGCAGGGTCCACTATGGCTACACCTTC	CASSYSGRVHYGYTF
.	TRBD1	TRBJ1-3	TRBV7-9	TGTGCCAGCAGTTTTCAGGGGGACACCATATATTTT	CASSFQGDTIYF
.	TRBD1	TRBJ1-4	TRBV27	TGTGCCAGCAGTGCCACTCGACAGGGAAAACTGTTTTTT	CASSATRQGKLFF
.	TRBD1	TRBJ1-3	TRBV19	TGTGCCAGTAGCCTCCGACAGGGGAGGACTGGAAACACCATATATTTT	CASSLRQGRTGNTIYF
.	TRBD1	TRBJ2-5	TRBV7-9	TGTGCCAGCAGCTCTTACGACAGGGGGCTAGGGGAGACCCAGTACTTC	CASSSYDRGLGETQYF
.	.	TRBJ1-2	TRBV12-3/TRBV12-4	TGTGCCAGCAGCCCACCGGCTAACTATGGCTACACCTTC	CASSPPANYGYTF
.	.	TRBJ1-1	TRBV9	TGTGCCAGCAATCCGCGGGGATACACTGAAGCTTTCTTT	CASNPRGYTEAFF
.	TRBD2	TRBJ2-1	TRBV5-1	TGCGCCAGCAGCCTAGGACTAGCCGTTGCTGAGCAGTTCTTC	CASSLGLAVAEQFF
.	TRBD1	TRBJ1-1	TRBV19	TGTGCCAGTAGCGGACAGGGGTTGGGCACTGAAGCTTTCTTT	CASSGQGLGTEAFF
.	.	TRBJ1-4	TRBV6-6	TGTGCCAGCAGTTCAGGAGGGGAAAAACTGTTTTTT	CASSSGGEKLFF
once	TRBD1	TRBJ1-1	TRBV7-2	TGTGCCAGCAGCTCCCGACAGGGAGGCACTGAAGCTTTCTTT	CASSSRQGGTEAFF
.	.	TRBJ2-7	TRBV10-3	TGTGCCATCAGTGAGAGACAGGTCACCTCCTACGAGCAGTACTTC	CAISERQVTSYEQYF